The T cell receptor beta chain described here comes from a study of blood T cell repertoires in COVID-19. Overall study: Samples representing acute and convalescent COVID-19 were sourced from the United States, Italy and Spain.

Original methodology: Amplification of reference gene primers was used by the study to estimate nucleated cell counts. Sequencing used immunoSEQ multiplex PCR; TCRdb keeps in-frame clones, though not all of them. V, J and clone size are taken as reported in that table, and D and trimming were inferred from the DNA itself. The table includes 220,000 or so clones, 70% to 85% detected once. The CDR3 extends over 14 amino acids. The ends lost 6 bases at V and 3 bases at J; junction bases unmatched: 8. Per the germline V gene, CDR1 is MNHEY and CDR2 is SVGAGI. The study assigned cohorts using participant-reported clinical history.

The chain is built from TRBV6-5 and TRBJ2-7, with 7 bases fitting TRBD1. Sequenced material: PBMCs or T cells enriched from blood (not recorded which). The receptor's source is a woman in her forties with acute COVID-19. This CDR3 reads CASSATGADYEQYF. Here the CDR3 DNA reads TGTGCCAGCAGCGCCACAGGGGCCGACTACGAGCAGTACTTC.